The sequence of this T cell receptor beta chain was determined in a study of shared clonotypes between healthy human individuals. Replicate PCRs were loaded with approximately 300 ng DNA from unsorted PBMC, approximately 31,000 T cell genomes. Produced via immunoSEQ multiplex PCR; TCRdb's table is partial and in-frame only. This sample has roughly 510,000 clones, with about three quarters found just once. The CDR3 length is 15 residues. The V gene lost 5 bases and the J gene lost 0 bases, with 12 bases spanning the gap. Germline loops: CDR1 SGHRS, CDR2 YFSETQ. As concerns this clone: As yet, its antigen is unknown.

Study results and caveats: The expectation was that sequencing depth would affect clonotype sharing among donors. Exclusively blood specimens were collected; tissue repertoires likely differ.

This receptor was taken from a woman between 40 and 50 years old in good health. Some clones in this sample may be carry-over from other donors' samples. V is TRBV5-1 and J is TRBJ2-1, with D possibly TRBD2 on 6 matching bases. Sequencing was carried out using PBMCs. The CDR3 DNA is TGCGCCAGCAGTCCACGGGAGATCTCCTACAATGAGCAGTTCTTC. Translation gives CASSPREISYNEQFF.